This TCR beta chain appears in the sequencing data of a study of OX40 agonist ivuxolimab in advanced cancers. General study results and limits: The mean number of expanded clones was higher in CD8+ T cells than in CD4+. Among some nonresponders, normalized T-cell clonal expansion was also low.

The V end lost 3 bases, the J end lost 0 bases, and 8 bases lay between the germline ends. The CDR3 spans 14 residues. The germline V gene has CDR1 MNHEY and CDR2 SVGAGI. The sample holds a few counts of this clone. Its antigen is still unknown. Repertoires were generated with immunoSEQ multiplex PCR, while TCRdb's copy carries only in-frame clones and drops some. The repertoire has roughly 66,000 clones, approximately 85% of them found once; the top ten carry 0.35% to 0.5%. The sample consisted of CD4+ or CD8+ T cells sorted from blood, taken in a trial of the OX40 agonist ivuxolimab. This sequence joins TRBV6-5 and TRBJ1-2; no clear D. This TCR derives from an adult with an advanced solid tumor such as melanoma, head and neck, liver or kidney cancer. The CDR3 sequence is CASSYGPANYGYTF. CDR3 DNA: TGTGCCAGCAGTTATGGGCCAGCTAACTATGGCTACACCTTC.